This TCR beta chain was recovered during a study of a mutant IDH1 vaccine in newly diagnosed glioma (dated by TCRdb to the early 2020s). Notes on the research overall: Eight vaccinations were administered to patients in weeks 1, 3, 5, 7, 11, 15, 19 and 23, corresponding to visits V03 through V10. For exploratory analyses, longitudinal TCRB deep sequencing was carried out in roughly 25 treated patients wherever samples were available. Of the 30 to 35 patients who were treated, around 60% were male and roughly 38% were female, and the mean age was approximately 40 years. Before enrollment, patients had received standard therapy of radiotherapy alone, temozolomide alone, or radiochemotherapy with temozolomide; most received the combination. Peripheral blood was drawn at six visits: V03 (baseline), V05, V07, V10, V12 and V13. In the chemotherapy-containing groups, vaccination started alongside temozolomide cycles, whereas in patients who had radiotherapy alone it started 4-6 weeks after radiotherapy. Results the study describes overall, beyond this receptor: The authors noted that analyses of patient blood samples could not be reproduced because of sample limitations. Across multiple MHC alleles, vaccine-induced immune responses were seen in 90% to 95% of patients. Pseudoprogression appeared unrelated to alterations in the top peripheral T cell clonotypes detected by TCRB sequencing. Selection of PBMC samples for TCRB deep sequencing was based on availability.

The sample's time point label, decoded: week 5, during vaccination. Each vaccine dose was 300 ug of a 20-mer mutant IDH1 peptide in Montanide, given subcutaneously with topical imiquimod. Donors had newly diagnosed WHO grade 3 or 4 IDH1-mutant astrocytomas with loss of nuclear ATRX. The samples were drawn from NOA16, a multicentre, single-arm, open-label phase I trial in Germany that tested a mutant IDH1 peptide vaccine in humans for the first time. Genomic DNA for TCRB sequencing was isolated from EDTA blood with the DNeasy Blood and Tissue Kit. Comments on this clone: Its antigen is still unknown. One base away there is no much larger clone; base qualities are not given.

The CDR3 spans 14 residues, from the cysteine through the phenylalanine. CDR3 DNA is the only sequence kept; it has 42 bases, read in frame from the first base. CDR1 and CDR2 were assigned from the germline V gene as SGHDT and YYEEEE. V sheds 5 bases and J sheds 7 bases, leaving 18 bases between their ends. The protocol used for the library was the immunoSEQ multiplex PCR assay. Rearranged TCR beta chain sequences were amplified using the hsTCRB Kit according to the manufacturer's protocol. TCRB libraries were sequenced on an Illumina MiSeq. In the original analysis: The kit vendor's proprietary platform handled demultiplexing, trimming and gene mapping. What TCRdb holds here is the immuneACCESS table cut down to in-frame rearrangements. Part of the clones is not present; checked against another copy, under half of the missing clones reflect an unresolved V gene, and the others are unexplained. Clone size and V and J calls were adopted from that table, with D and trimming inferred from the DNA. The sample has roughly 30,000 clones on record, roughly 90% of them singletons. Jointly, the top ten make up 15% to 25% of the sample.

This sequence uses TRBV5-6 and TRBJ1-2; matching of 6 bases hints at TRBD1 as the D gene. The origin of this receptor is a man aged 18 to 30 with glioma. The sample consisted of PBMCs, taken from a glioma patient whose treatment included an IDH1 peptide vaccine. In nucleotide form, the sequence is TGTGCCAGCAGTCGCTTGAGGGGGGCCAGTGGCTACACCTTC. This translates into CASSRLRGASGYTF.